Shown below are 7 T cell receptor beta chains from a single sample sequenced in a study of shared clonotypes between healthy human individuals. Generated by immunoSEQ multiplex PCR, the TCRdb table keeps only in-frame clones and is missing some. The sample has around 100,000 clones; roughly two thirds are singletons. The sequencing input was memory CD8+ T cells sorted from blood. As to subset: CD45RO+ cells pooled with CCR7-negative TemRA cells. All receptors derive from a man younger than 40 in good health.

V and J are TRBV16 and TRBJ2-7; no clear D. Trimming pared 4 bases from V and 5 bases from J, leaving 12 bases between. This CDR3 comprises 13 residues. Germline V gene data show CDR1 as KGHSY and CDR2 as FQNENV. This CDR3 reads CASSPRWQDEQYF. The DNA for the CDR3 is TGTGCCAGCAGCCCCCGGTGGCAGGACGAGCAGTACTTC. The full variable domain, with the rest looked up from reference TRBV16 and TRBJ2-7, is GEEVAQTPKHLVRGEGQKAKLYCAPIKGHSYVFWYQQVLKNEFKFLISFQNENVFDETGMPKERFSAKCLPNSPCSLEIQATKLEDSAVYFCASSPRWQDEQYFGPGTRLTVT.

V is TRBV11-1 and J is TRBJ2-7; D gene ambiguous. V was shortened by 1 base and J by 6 bases, with 10 bases between the two germline ends. The CDR3 runs to 13 residues. The germline gives CDR1 SGHAT, CDR2 FQDESV (reference sequence). As DNA, the CDR3 is TGTGCCAGCAGCTTAGTAAGCTGGGGCGAGCAGTACTTC. Translated, it gives CASSLVSWGEQYF.

The J gene is TRBJ2-6, the V gene TRBV6-6; no firm D call. Germline assignment: CDR1 MNHNY and CDR2 SVGAGI (reference sequence). This CDR3 comprises 15 residues. V was pared by 3 bases and J by 3 bases, with 9 bases between. CDR3 residues: CASSYLPGGANVLTF. Here the CDR3 DNA reads TGTGCCAGCAGTTATCTGCCAGGTGGGGCCAACGTCCTGACTTTC.

This clone came up many times. The J gene is TRBJ2-5, the V gene TRBV18; 7 nucleotides line up with TRBD1. V lost 0 bases, J lost 2 bases, and 6 bases stayed unmatched. Germline V lookup: CDR1 KGHSH, CDR2 LQKENI. CDR3 length: 16 amino acids. In DNA, the CDR3 is TGTGCCAGCTCACCACCGGCAACAGGGGATCAAGAGACCCAGTACTTC. This sequence encodes CASSPPATGDQETQYF.

The chain links TRBV7-6 to TRBJ2-7; 7 bases align to TRBD2. In germline, CDR1 is SGHVS, CDR2 FNYEAQ. The CDR3 is 17 residues long. V trimming: 2 bases; J trimming: 4 bases; junction bases outside the gene matches: 14. The CDR3 DNA is TGTGCCAGCAGCTTATACGGCCCGGGACTAATCTTTTACGAGCAGTACTTC. It specifies CASSLYGPGLIFYEQYF.

The V gene is TRBV6-4, the J gene TRBJ2-3, with 10 bases lining up with TRBD1. Germline V lookup: CDR1 MRHNA, CDR2 SNTAGT. The ends lost 2 bases at V and 4 bases at J; junction bases unmatched: 0. The CDR3 is 14 amino acids. The CDR3 is CASSDGQGADTQYF. The CDR3 region has the DNA TGTGCCAGCAGTGACGGACAGGGGGCAGATACGCAGTATTTT.

This sequence joins TRBV29-1 and TRBJ2-1; D ambiguous. The V gene's germline CDR1 is SQVTM and CDR2 ANQGSEA. The CDR3 is made up of 13 amino acids. The germline V and J ends were trimmed by 4 bases and 7 bases, with 14 bases remaining between them. CDR3: CSVAAVIGNEQFF. As DNA, the CDR3 is TGCAGCGTTGCAGCCGTTATCGGGAATGAGCAGTTCTTC.